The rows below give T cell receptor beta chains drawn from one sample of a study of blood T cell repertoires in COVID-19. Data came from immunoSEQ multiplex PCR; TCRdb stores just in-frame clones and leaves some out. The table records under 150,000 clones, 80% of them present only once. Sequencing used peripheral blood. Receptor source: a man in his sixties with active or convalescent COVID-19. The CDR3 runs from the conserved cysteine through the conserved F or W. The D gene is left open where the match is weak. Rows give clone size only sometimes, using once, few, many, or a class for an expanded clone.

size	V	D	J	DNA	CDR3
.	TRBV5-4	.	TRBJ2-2	TGTGCCAGCAGTCGTGAGGCCAACCCAAACACCGGGGAGCTGTTTTTT	CASSREANPNTGELFF
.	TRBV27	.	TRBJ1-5	TGTGCCAGCAGTTCCGGGAAGGTACATCAGCCCCAGCATTTT	CASSSGKVHQPQHF
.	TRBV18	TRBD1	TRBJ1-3	TGTGCCAGCTCACGGATAACAGGGGCCTCTGGAAACACCATATATTTT	CASSRITGASGNTIYF
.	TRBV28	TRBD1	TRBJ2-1	TGTGCCAGCAGTTCCCTAACCGGGACAGGGGCCGACTTCTTC	CASSSLTGTGADFF
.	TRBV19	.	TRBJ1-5	TGTGCCAGTAGTATCGGTCGGAGGGAGAGGCCCCAGCATTTT	CASSIGRRERPQHF
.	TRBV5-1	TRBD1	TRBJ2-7	TGCGCCAGCAGCTCACCGGGACAGGGCACCTACGAGCAGTACTTC	CASSSPGQGTYEQYF
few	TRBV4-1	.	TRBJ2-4	TGCGCCAGCAGCCAAGATCGGGACAACCGAAACATTCAGTACTTC	CASSQDRDNRNIQYF
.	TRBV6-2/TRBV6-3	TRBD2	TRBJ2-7	TGTGCCAGCAGTTCCAGACTAGCTCCACAGGAGTACTTC	CASSSRLAPQEYF
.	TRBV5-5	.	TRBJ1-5	TGTGCCAGCAGCCCACAGGTGAGGCCCGAAACGCCCCAGCATTTT	CASSPQVRPETPQHF
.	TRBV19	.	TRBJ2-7	TGTGCCAGTAGCAGGACGGCAGACTACTACGAGCAGTACTTC	CASSRTADYYEQYF
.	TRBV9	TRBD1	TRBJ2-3	TGTGCCAGCAGCATTGGACAGGCCACAGATACGCAGTATTTT	CASSIGQATDTQYF
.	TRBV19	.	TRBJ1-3	TGTGCCAGCATGTCGCTAGGGGACACCATATATTTT	CASMSLGDTIYF
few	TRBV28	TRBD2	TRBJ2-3	TGTGCCAGCAGTTTAGTGGTGGGACTAGCGGTACAATCTAGCACAGATACGCAGTATTTT	CASSLVVGLAVQSSTDTQYF
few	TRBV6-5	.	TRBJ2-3	TGTGCCAGCTACCCGTGGAGGGGTGGCACAGATACGCAGTATTTT	CASYPWRGGTDTQYF
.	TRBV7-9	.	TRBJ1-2	TGTGCCAGCAGCCCCCTGGGCAGCTATGGCTACACCTTC	CASSPLGSYGYTF
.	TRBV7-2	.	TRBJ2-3	TGTGCCAGCAGCTCCGGCGGGGATACGCAGTATTTT	CASSSGGDTQYF
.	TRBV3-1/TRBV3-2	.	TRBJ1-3	TGTGCCAGCAGCCTACAGGCCCATTCACCTGGAAACACCATATATTTT	CASSLQAHSPGNTIYF
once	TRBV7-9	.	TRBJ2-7	TGTGCCAGCAGCTTCCCCTACCGTAACTCCTACGAGCAGTACTTC	CASSFPYRNSYEQYF
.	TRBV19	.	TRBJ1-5	TGTGCCAGTAGTATGGAGGCCGGGGGCAATCAGCCCCAGCATTTT	CASSMEAGGNQPQHF
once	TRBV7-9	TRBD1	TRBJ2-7	TGTGCCAGCAGCCACCCAGGGGGCCGGGACGAGCAGTACTTC	CASSHPGGRDEQYF
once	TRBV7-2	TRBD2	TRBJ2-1	TGTGCCAGCAGCTCCTCCGGGACTAGCGCTTTCTTC	CASSSSGTSAFF
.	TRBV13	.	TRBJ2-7	TGTGCCAGCAGCTTAGTGGGGAGCTCCTACGAGCAGTACTTC	CASSLVGSSYEQYF
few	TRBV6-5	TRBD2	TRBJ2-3	TGTGCCAGCAGTTCTGGGACTAGCGGAAAGGGGGATACGCAGTATTTT	CASSSGTSGKGDTQYF
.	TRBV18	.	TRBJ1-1	TGTGCCAGCTCACCCCCTGCAGGGAACACTGAAGCTTTCTTT	CASSPPAGNTEAFF
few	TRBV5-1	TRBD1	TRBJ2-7	TGCGCCAGCTGTGGGGACAGGGGTTACGAGCAGTACTTC	CASCGDRGYEQYF
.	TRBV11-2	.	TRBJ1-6	TGTGCCAGCAGTTCCCCGGCGGGCAGCGGTAATTCACCCCTCCACTTT	CASSSPAGSGNSPLHF
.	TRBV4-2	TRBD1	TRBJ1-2	TGTGCCAGCAGCCAGGACGCAAACCGACAGGGAATTGGTGGCTACACCTTC	CASSQDANRQGIGGYTF
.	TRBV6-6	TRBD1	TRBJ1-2	TGTGCCAGCAGTTACTCGGGCTCAGGGGGTGGTGGCTACACCTTC	CASSYSGSGGGGYTF
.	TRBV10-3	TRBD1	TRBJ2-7	TGTGCCATCAGCTTAAACCAGGACAGGGGATTCTACGAGCAGTACTTC	CAISLNQDRGFYEQYF
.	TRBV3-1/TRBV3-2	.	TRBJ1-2	TGTGCCAGCAGCCAAGGGGCAGACAACTATGGCTACACCTTC	CASSQGADNYGYTF
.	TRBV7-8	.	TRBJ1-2	TGTGCCAGCAGCCCAGGGGAAGCTAACTATGGCTACACCTTC	CASSPGEANYGYTF
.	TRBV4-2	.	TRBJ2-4	TGTGCCAGCACCCTAGAAGACAGAAGCATTCAGTACTTC	CASTLEDRSIQYF
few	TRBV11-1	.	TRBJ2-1	TGTGCCAGCAGTACCGGGACTCCCGGCGTCGATGAGCAGTTCTTC	CASSTGTPGVDEQFF
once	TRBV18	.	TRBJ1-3	TGTGCCAGCTCACCAGACAGCTCTGGAAACACCATATATTTT	CASSPDSSGNTIYF
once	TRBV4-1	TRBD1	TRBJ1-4	TGCGCCAGCAGCCAAGATGCCCTCAGGGGGGATATTGAAAAACTGTTTTTT	CASSQDALRGDIEKLFF
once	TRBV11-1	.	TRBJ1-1	TGTGCCAGCAGCGTCGAGGGAAACACTGAAGCTTTCTTT	CASSVEGNTEAFF
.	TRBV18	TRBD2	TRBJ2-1	TGTGCCAGCTCACCTTTGACTAGCGGGGCTGCTTATTTCCATGAGCAGTTCTTC	CASSPLTSGAAYFHEQFF
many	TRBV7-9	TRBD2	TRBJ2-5	TGTGCCAGCAGCTTTTATCGGACTAGCGGGACAAAAGAGACCCAGTACTTC	CASSFYRTSGTKETQYF
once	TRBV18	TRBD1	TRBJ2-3	TGTGCCAGCTCACCCTTAAACAGGGGAACAGATACGCAGTATTTT	CASSPLNRGTDTQYF
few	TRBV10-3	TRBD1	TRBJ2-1	TGTGCCATCAGTGACAGGGGGCCAAATGAGCAGTTCTTC	CAISDRGPNEQFF
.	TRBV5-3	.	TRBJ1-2	TGTGCCAGAAGCTTGAACAAAGCCCACGGGGGGGCGGGAGGCTACACCTTC	CARSLNKAHGGAGGYTF
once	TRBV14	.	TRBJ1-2	TGTGCCAGCAGCCAAGGAGGGCCAGCCTATGGCTACACCTTC	CASSQGGPAYGYTF
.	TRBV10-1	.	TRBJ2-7	TGCGCCAGCAGTGAGATAGGAGAGAAGCATAATTACGAGCAGTACTTC	CASSEIGEKHNYEQYF
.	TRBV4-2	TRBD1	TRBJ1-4	TGTGCCAGCAGCCAGGAGGACAGGGATGATGGAAAACTGTTTTTT	CASSQEDRDDGKLFF
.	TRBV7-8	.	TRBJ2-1	TGTGCCAGCAGCCCCTCGTCTGGATCGGGGCAGTTCTTC	CASSPSSGSGQFF
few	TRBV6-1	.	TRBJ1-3	TGTGCCAGCAGGGAAGCAGGACTTACCTCTGGAAACACCATATATTTT	CASREAGLTSGNTIYF
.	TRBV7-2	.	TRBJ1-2	TGTGCCAGCAGCCCCTCAGGCATGCGAGGCTACACCTTC	CASSPSGMRGYTF
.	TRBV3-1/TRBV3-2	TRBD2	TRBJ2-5	TGTGCCAGCAGCCAGACTAGCGGGAGACGGGAGACCCAGTACTTC	CASSQTSGRRETQYF
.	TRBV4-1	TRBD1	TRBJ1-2	TGCGCCAGCAGCCAAGGGGGACAGGGAAAAAACTATGGCTACACCTTC	CASSQGGQGKNYGYTF
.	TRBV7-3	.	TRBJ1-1	TGTGCCAGCAGCTTTCGCCCGGGGACTGAAGCTTTCTTT	CASSFRPGTEAFF
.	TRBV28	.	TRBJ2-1	TGTGCCAGCAGTTCTAGCGCAACCTACAATGAGCAGTTCTTC	CASSSSATYNEQFF
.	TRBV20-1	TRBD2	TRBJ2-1	TGCAGTGCTAGTATGCTAGCGGGAAAGAATGAGCAGTTCTTC	CSASMLAGKNEQFF
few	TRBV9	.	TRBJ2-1	TGTGCCAGCAGCGTAGTAGCAACCCCTGAAAGCGAGGAGTTCTTC	CASSVVATPESEEFF
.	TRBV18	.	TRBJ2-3	TGTGCCAGCTCGGCCCTTTTTAGCGGTCCTCAGGATACGCAGTATTTT	CASSALFSGPQDTQYF
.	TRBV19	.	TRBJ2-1	TGTGCCAGTAGGGAACAGGGAACTGAGCAGTTCTTC	CASREQGTEQFF